The 20 T cell receptor beta chains in this list originate from one sample, sequenced in a study of cytomegalovirus exposure and HLA in healthy donors. PCR employed 60 Vbeta and 13 Jbeta primers. Clones were sequenced by immunoSEQ multiplex PCR, and TCRdb holds only the in-frame ones, with some missing. The table counts 100,000 to 150,000 clones; approximately 1.7% lies in the top ten. Sample: PBMCs. The receptors stem from a woman aged 40 to 50 in good health and CMV-seropositive.

This chain uses TRBV5-8 with TRBJ2-5; possibly TRBD2 for D (6 bases). The J call may be mistaken, given a closer DNA end match to TRBJ2-7. CDR3 size: 16 residues. Germline V lookup: CDR1 SGHTS, CDR2 YDEGEE. The CDR3 DNA reads TGTGCCAGCAGCTTAGGAGGATACCGGGGAGGCTACGAGCAGTACTTC. Its translation is CASSLGGYRGGYEQYF.

The V gene is TRBV7-9, the J gene TRBJ2-5, with TRBD2 identical over 8 bases. With V trimmed by 6 bases and J by 6 bases, 6 bases remained unmatched. Per germline, CDR1 SEHNR and CDR2 FQNEAQ (reference sequence). This CDR3 is 13 amino acids long. The CDR3 loop reads CASSLGGEKTQYF. CDR3 bases: TGTGCCAGCAGTCTCGGGGGGGAGAAGACCCAGTACTTC.

CDR3 sequence reads: CASSQTDSFDTEAFF. CDR3 bases: TGCGCCAGCAGTCAAACTGACAGTTTCGACACTGAAGCTTTCTTT. The gene calls are TRBV4-1 and TRBJ1-1, with TRBD1 as a possible D gene (5 bases). CDR1 is MGHRA and CDR2 is YSYEKL in the germline V gene. Trimming cost V 6 bases and J 3 bases, with 17 bases left between them. The CDR3 totals 15 residues.

The rearrangement links TRBV6-4 to TRBJ2-7; maybe TRBD1 (6 bases). Trimming removed 1 base at V and 6 bases at J, with 10 bases between. Germline-derived CDR1 and CDR2 are MRHNA and SNTAGT. There are 13 residues in the CDR3. CDR3 protein: CASSDYQGREQYF. CDR3 in DNA: TGTGCCAGCAGTGACTACCAGGGGCGCGAGCAGTACTTC.

V is TRBV5-4 and J is TRBJ2-5; a weak D match, TRBD2 (6 bases). Germline CDR1 is SGHNT and CDR2 is YYREEE (reference sequence). The length of the CDR3 is 13 residues. V was shortened by 0 bases and J by 4 bases, with 7 bases between the two germline ends. CDR3 nucleotide sequence: TGTGCCAGCAGCTTGGCCGGGAGAGAGACCCAGTACTTC. Protein product: CASSLAGRETQYF.

V is TRBV6-5 and J is TRBJ2-2; D is unresolved. The CDR3 covers 13 residues. Trimming removed 4 bases from V and 3 bases from J, with 6 bases in between. Germline loops: CDR1 MNHEY, CDR2 SVGAGI. The CDR3, as DNA: TGTGCCAGCAGTTTCAGTGACACCGGGGAGCTGTTTTTT. Protein product: CASSFSDTGELFF.

The V call is TRBV28, the J call TRBJ2-1; 9 positions match TRBD2. V gave up 3 bases and J gave up 12 bases; unmatched junction bases: 12. The CDR3 is made up of 15 amino acids. CDR1 is MDHEN and CDR2 is SYDVKM in the germline V gene. CDR3 nucleotides: TGTGCCAGCAGTTTGGCCCCCCTAGCGGGACCCCCGCAGTTCTTC. It specifies CASSLAPLAGPPQFF.

The chain combines TRBV30 with TRBJ1-4; D not resolved. Germline CDR1 and CDR2: GTSNPN and SVGIG (reference sequence). The V end lost 1 base, the J end lost 10 bases, and 19 bases lay between the germline ends. The CDR3 has 15 residues. The DNA for the CDR3 is TGTGCCTGGAGTGCTCAAACGGACGACGGAGGAAAACTGTTTTTT. Its protein is CAWSAQTDDGGKLFF.

This chain's CDR3 is CASSWIPGANTEAFF. The DNA for the CDR3 is TGTGCCAGCAGCTGGATACCTGGGGCGAACACTGAAGCTTTCTTT. The gene calls are TRBV5-8 and TRBJ1-1, with D tentatively TRBD1 (5 bases). Germline-derived CDR1 and CDR2 are SGHTS and YDEGEE. With 3 bases removed from V and 1 base from J, the gap between germline ends came to 13 bases. There are 15 residues in the CDR3.

This sequence joins TRBV7-3 and TRBJ2-3; 11 bases align to TRBD2. This CDR3 comprises 19 residues. J was trimmed by 3 bases and V by 1 base; bases with no gene match: 12. Per the germline V gene, CDR1 is SGHTA and CDR2 is FQGTGA. The CDR3 is CASSLIFGSGRAGTDTQYF. The CDR3 bases are TGTGCCAGCAGCTTAATTTTCGGTAGCGGGAGGGCCGGAACAGATACGCAGTATTTT.

The J gene is TRBJ1-5, the V gene TRBV10-1; D gene ambiguous. The germline gives CDR1 WNHNN, CDR2 SYGVQD (reference sequence). The CDR3 consists of 15 residues. V was trimmed by 3 bases and J by 4 bases, leaving 13 bases between them. The DNA of the CDR3 is TGCGCCAGCAGTGACTTGAGGGTTGGGAATCAGCCCCAGCATTTT. Translation gives CASSDLRVGNQPQHF.

The chain uses TRBV29-1 and TRBJ2-5; 11 bases map to TRBD2. CDR3 length: 19 amino acids. CDR1 and CDR2 (germline): SQVTM, ANQGSEA. Germline trimming cut 0 bases from V and 5 bases from J; bases unmatched to any gene: 17. The CDR3 coding sequence is TGCAGCGTTGAAGAAGGGCTAGCGGGAGGTGGGGTTGGTTGGGAGACCCAGTACTTC. It codes for CSVEEGLAGGGVGWETQYF.

The V and J genes are TRBV6-1 and TRBJ1-2; 12 positions agree with TRBD1. Losses at the gene ends were 4 bases for V and 4 bases for J; bases not matched to a gene: 10. There are 17 residues in the CDR3. Germline CDR1 reads MNHNS; CDR2 reads SASEGT. CDR3 coding DNA: TGTGCCAGCAGTGGCGGGACAGGGGGCCTCAGGGTCTATGGCTACACCTTC. Translation: CASSGGTGGLRVYGYTF.

This rearrangement joins TRBV4-3 to TRBJ2-7; 7 bases are shared with TRBD2. The CDR3 is 16 residues long. Germline V gives CDR1 LGHNA, CDR2 YSLEER. J lost 0 bases, V lost 4 bases, and 9 bases had no gene match. DNA for the CDR3: TGCGCCAGCAGCCGATCCAGGAGCGGGATCTCCTACGAGCAGTACTTC. Encoded protein: CASSRSRSGISYEQYF.

A remark on this clone: One junction end does not reproduce the germline sequence, and a read error may be involved. The CDR3 nucleotides read TGTGCCAGCAGTTATGGGACAGGTGGCAATCAGCCCCAGCATTTT. Translation: CASSYGTGGNQPQHF. The chain employs TRBV10-3 and TRBJ1-5, with 8 bases identical to TRBD1. Germline CDR1 reads ENHRY; CDR2 reads SYGVKD. This CDR3 has 15 residues.

The DNA for the CDR3 is TGTGCCAGCAGCTCGACCGGAACAGGGCCCAATGGTGGCTACACCTTC. It specifies CASSSTGTGPNGGYTF. The rearrangement links TRBV7-8 to TRBJ1-2; a weak D match, TRBD1 (6 bases). Trimming stripped 4 bases from V and 7 bases from J, with 22 bases between. Germline assignment: CDR1 SGHVS and CDR2 FQNEAQ. This CDR3 comprises 16 residues.

This chain links TRBV11-2 with TRBJ2-6; D is possibly TRBD2 (5 bases). CDR1 and CDR2 from the germline V gene are SGHAT and FQNNGV. The CDR3 is 16 residues long. The germline V and J ends were trimmed by 4 bases and 0 bases, with 10 bases remaining between them. The chain's CDR3 is CASSSGLSSGANVLTF. For the CDR3, the DNA is TGTGCCAGCAGCTCGGGGTTGAGCTCTGGGGCCAACGTCCTGACTTTC.

The chain links TRBV7-2 to TRBJ2-7; 11 nucleotides match TRBD2. Germline-derived CDR1 and CDR2 are SGHTA and FQGNSA. CDR3 length: 15 residues. V lost 2 bases to trimming and J lost 6 bases; unmatched junction nucleotides: 6. The CDR3 sequence: CASSLISGRASEQYF. CDR3 nucleotides: TGTGCCAGCAGCTTAATTAGCGGGAGGGCCTCCGAGCAGTACTTC.

V usage is TRBV28 and J usage is TRBJ1-4; D is possibly TRBD1 (5 bases). Trimming pared 6 bases from V and 6 bases from J, leaving 11 bases between. Germline lookup yields CDR1 MDHEN and CDR2 SYDVKM. This CDR3 spans 13 amino acids. The CDR3, as DNA: TGTGCCAGCAGCACGACAGTCGATGAAAAACTGTTTTTT. It yields the protein CASSTTVDEKLFF.

This chain connects TRBV6-4 to TRBJ2-1; a possible D gene is TRBD2 (6 bases). This CDR3 is 13 amino acids long. V was pared by 8 bases and J by 3 bases, with 11 bases between. Germline CDR1 is MRHNA and CDR2 is SNTAGT. Here the CDR3 reads CASSPGDYNEQFF. The CDR3 region has the DNA TGTGCCAGCTCACCGGGAGACTACAATGAGCAGTTCTTC.